The 3 T cell receptor beta chains listed next were all sequenced from one sample in a study of Graves' ophthalmopathy and Graves' hyperthyroidism. TCR beta CDR3 regions were amplified from RNA transcripts. Second-round multiplex PCR came after first-round RT-PCR with HTBI primers. One entry per CDR3 protein results from TCRdb running MiXCR on the multiplex PCR reads. The sample shows a few hundred thousand distinct CDR3 sequences, approximately 17% of them seen only once. Source material: peripheral blood. All receptors come from an adult woman with stable Graves' hyperthyroidism.

Remarks on this clonotype: This may arise from a read error, as a much more abundant clone is one base away. The chain has TRBV5-1 and TRBJ1-3; maybe TRBD1 (5 bases). CDR1 is SGHRS, CDR2 YFSETQ, per germline. This CDR3 is 14 amino acids long. CDR3 nucleotide sequence: TGCGCCAGCAGCTTGGAGGGGTCTGGAAACACCCTATATTTT. Translated, it gives CASSLEGSGNTLYF.

As for this clonotype: Just one base apart from a much larger clone, this may be a read error. The chain joins TRBV4-1 to TRBJ1-5; the D gene is possibly TRBD1 (5 bases). The V and J ends lost 3 bases and 7 bases respectively, with 19 bases between them. The CDR3 is 16 amino acids. Looked up from germline, CDR1 is MGHRA and CDR2 is YSYEKL. The CDR3 DNA is TGCGCCAGCAGCCACCCCCAGGGCGGGGGTAGACAGCCCCAGCATTTT. Amino acid sequence: CASSHPQGGGRQPQHF.

This clonotype was seen repeatedly, ten times or more. As DNA, the CDR3 is TGTGCCAGCAGTGGGGACTTACTCCGCTACGAGCAGTACTTC. Its translation: CASSGDLLRYEQYF. V usage is TRBV6-1 and J usage is TRBJ2-7; perhaps TRBD2 as D (6 bases). Trimming took off 4 bases at V and 3 bases at J, with 13 bases between the two ends. Germline CDR1 and CDR2: MNHNS and SASEGT. The CDR3 has 14 residues.